The 6 T cell receptor beta chains below come from one sample, sequenced in a study of Graves' ophthalmopathy and Graves' hyperthyroidism. TCR beta CDR3 amplification used RNA transcripts. HTBI-primed first-round RT-PCR preceded second-round multiplex PCR. TCRdb independently ran MiXCR on the multiplex PCR reads; one entry per CDR3 protein. The sample consists of roughly 410,000 distinct CDR3 sequences, 15% of them appearing once. Sequencing was performed on peripheral blood. The receptors derive from a young woman with stable Graves' hyperthyroidism.

This clonotype was detected ten times or more. The chain links TRBV19 to TRBJ1-5; 8 nucleotides line up with TRBD1. The CDR3 totals 15 residues. Losses at the gene ends were 7 bases for V and 3 bases for J; bases not matched to a gene: 8. Looked up from germline, CDR1 is LNHDA and CDR2 is SQIVND (reference sequence). CDR3 nucleotide sequence: TGTGCCAGTACCGAGCGGACAGGGTACAATCAGCCCCAGCATTTT. Its protein is CASTERTGYNQPQHF.

This clonotype was picked up many times. The chain employs TRBV6-1 and TRBJ1-6, with 9 bases fitting TRBD1. J lost 8 bases, V lost 2 bases, and 13 bases had no gene match. The length of the CDR3 is 18 residues. CDR1 is MNHNS, CDR2 SASEGT, per germline. The CDR3 nucleotides are TGTGCCAGCAGTGAACCAAGGACAGGGGTCCCCAACTATTCACCCCTCCACTTT. It codes for CASSEPRTGVPNYSPLHF.

The chain joins TRBV12-5 to TRBJ1-1; 11 positions agree with TRBD1. Germline V gene sequence: CDR1 LGHNT, CDR2 FRNRAP. Germline trimming cut 1 base from V and 7 bases from J; bases unmatched to any gene: 17. The CDR3 extends over 19 amino acids. DNA for the CDR3: TGTGCTAGTGGTTTGGCCCCAACCGGGACAGGGGGGAACGTCCGTGAAGCTTTCTTT. Translated, it gives CASGLAPTGTGGNVREAFF.

Turning to this clonotype: One end of the junction is discordant with germline, which a read error may explain. This sequence joins TRBV6-1 and TRBJ2-5; a weak D match, TRBD1 (6 bases). CDR3 length: 14 amino acids. The germline gives CDR1 MNHNS, CDR2 SASEGT. As DNA, the CDR3 is TGTGCCAGCAGTATAGGACAGCCGTGGGAGACCCAATACTTC. This codes for CASSIGQPWETQYF.

The gene calls are TRBV11-1 and TRBJ2-5, with D perhaps being TRBD1 or TRBD2 (5 bases each). From germline, CDR1 is SGHAT and CDR2 FQDESV (reference sequence). V was clipped by 5 bases and J by 2 bases, with 21 bases between them. The CDR3 is 17 amino acids. CDR3 region: CASSQSNWGWEQETQYF. CDR3 nucleotides: TGTGCCAGCAGCCAGTCGAACTGGGGGTGGGAACAAGAGACCCAGTACTTC.

This clonotype was observed a single time. Since no conserved phenylalanine or tryptophan closes the CDR3, a read error is the likely cause. DNA for the CDR3: TGTGCCAGCAGCTTAGGCGGGACATACGAGCAGTACCTC. Residues: CASSLGGTYEQYL. This chain links TRBV7-9 with TRBJ2-7; either TRBD1 or TRBD2 may supply D (6 bases each). Trimming took off 1 base at V and 4 bases at J, with 8 bases between the two ends. The CDR3 is 13 amino acids. From germline, CDR1 is SEHNR and CDR2 FQNEAQ (reference sequence).